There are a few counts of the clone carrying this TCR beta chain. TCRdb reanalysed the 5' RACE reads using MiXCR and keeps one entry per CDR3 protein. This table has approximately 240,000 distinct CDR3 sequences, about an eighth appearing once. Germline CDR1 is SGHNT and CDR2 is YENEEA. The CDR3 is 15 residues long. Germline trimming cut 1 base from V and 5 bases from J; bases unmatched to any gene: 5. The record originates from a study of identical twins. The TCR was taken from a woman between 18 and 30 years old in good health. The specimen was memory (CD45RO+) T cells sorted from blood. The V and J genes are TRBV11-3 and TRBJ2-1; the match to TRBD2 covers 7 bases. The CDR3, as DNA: TGTGCCAGCAGCTTAGGGCTCGGGAGGCACAATGAGCAGTTCTTC. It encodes CASSLGLGRHNEQFF.